One and the same sample provided the 6 T cell receptor beta chains below, sequenced in a study of radiation and T cells in renal cell carcinoma. Time point defined: baseline pretreatment blood. As to treatment: 15 Gy SBRT to primary tumor, nephrectomy 4 weeks later. TCRdb's copy holds only in-frame clones and misses some; the assay was immunoSEQ multiplex PCR. The table has 110,000 to 150,000 clones, around four fifths seen once; the top ten hold roughly 25%. The sequencing here drew on blood, taken from a patient whose treatment included radiotherapy and nephrectomy. All receptors derive from a woman aged 50 to 60 with renal cell carcinoma.

J is TRBJ2-2 and V is TRBV6-5; D might be TRBD1 (5 bases). Trimming pared 9 bases from V and 5 bases from J, leaving 16 bases between. The length of the CDR3 is 14 residues. Looked up from germline, CDR1 is MNHEY and CDR2 is SVGAGI. The CDR3 nucleotides read TGTGCCAGTAGGACAACAAGGGGAACCGGGGAGCTGTTTTTT. This encodes CASRTTRGTGELFF.

J is TRBJ2-7 and V is TRBV25-1; the match to TRBD2 covers 8 bases. The CDR3 runs to 14 residues. Germline CDR1 reads MGHDK; CDR2 reads SYGVNS. The V segment lost 8 bases and the J segment 6 bases; nucleotides outside the gene matches: 12. CDR3 in DNA: TGTGCCAGCCAAAATAGCGGGATCTTCGGCGAGCAGTACTTC. Its translation is CASQNSGIFGEQYF.

CDR3 nucleotides: TGTGCCAGCAGCGTAGGGCCCGGGGGCGAGAACACTGAAGCTTTCTTT. Residues: CASSVGPGGENTEAFF. The chain has TRBV9 and TRBJ1-1; weak D call: TRBD1 (6 bases). CDR3 size: 16 residues. Germline V gene lookup returns CDR1 SGDLS and CDR2 YYNGEE. V lost 0 bases and J 1 base, leaving 13 bases between the germline ends.

This clone was seen a handful of times. The chain couples TRBV2 to TRBJ2-2, with unresolved D. The germline CDR1 and CDR2 sequences are SNHLY and FYNNEI. V lost 8 bases, J lost 6 bases, and 16 bases lay in between. The CDR3 has 14 amino acids. For the CDR3, the DNA is TGTGCCAGCGTTAGAGTTCGGGTGGCCGGGGAGCTGTTTTTT. Protein sequence: CASVRVRVAGELFF.

The J gene is TRBJ2-1, the V gene TRBV29-1; perhaps D is TRBD1 or TRBD2 (5 bases each). The CDR3 runs to 13 residues. V was clipped by 7 bases and J by 4 bases, with 14 bases between them. Germline assignment: CDR1 SQVTM and CDR2 ANQGSEA. CDR3 in amino acids: CSATGPSYNEQFF. The CDR3 nucleotides read TGCAGCGCCACGGGACCATCATACAATGAGCAGTTCTTC.

The chain joins TRBV9 to TRBJ1-2, with 7 positions matching TRBD1. After removal of 1 base from V and 0 bases from J, the junction contained 12 bases not matched to a gene. Germline V lookup: CDR1 SGDLS, CDR2 YYNGEE. CDR3 length: 18 amino acids. CDR3 sequence reads: CASSVHPRTGDTNYGYTF. The CDR3 region has the DNA TGTGCCAGCAGCGTACATCCGAGGACAGGCGATACTAACTATGGCTACACCTTC.